These 18 T cell receptor beta chains originate from one sample sequenced in a study of blood T cell repertoires in COVID-19 (dated by TCRdb to about 2020). The library was generated by the immunoSEQ multiplex PCR assay. This is the immuneACCESS table as TCRdb keeps it, with only in-frame sequences that have V and J called. A part of the clones is gone; compared with another copy, unresolved V genes explain less than half, and the rest is unexplained. This sample holds about 260,000 clones; more than 85% were observed only once. Roughly 4.9% of the sample belongs to the ten largest clones. The sequencing input was peripheral blood. The receptors here all came from a woman in her fifties or sixties with COVID-19, enrolled during active disease.

The V call is TRBV5-1, the J call TRBJ2-7; 7 bases are shared with TRBD2. Trimming cost V 4 bases and J 4 bases; bases outside gene matches: 8. The CDR3 runs 14 residues. Germline values: CDR1 SGHRS, CDR2 YFSETQ. CDR3 sequence reads: CASSSLSGGYEQYF. The CDR3 region has the DNA TGCGCCAGCAGCAGCCTTTCCGGGGGGTACGAGCAGTACTTC.

A single count supports this clone. The genes are TRBV7-3 and TRBJ2-2, with D possibly being TRBD2 (5 bases). Per the germline V gene, CDR1 is SGHTA and CDR2 is FQGTGA. V shed 2 bases and J shed 5 bases, with 6 bases lying between them. The CDR3 is 13 amino acids. The CDR3 DNA is TGTGCCAGCAGCTTAGTAGCGACCGGGGAGCTGTTTTTT. Amino acid sequence: CASSLVATGELFF.

V usage is TRBV4-2 and J usage is TRBJ2-1; 9 bases match TRBD1. CDR3 length: 15 amino acids. V lost 1 base and J lost 4; bases outside the gene matches: 2. Germline V gene sequence: CDR1 LGHNA, CDR2 YNFKEQ. For the CDR3, the DNA is TGTGCCAGCAGCCAAGGGACAGGGGTATACAATGAGCAGTTCTTC. Its protein is CASSQGTGVYNEQFF.

The rearrangement links TRBV15 to TRBJ1-5; no clear D. V lost 1 base and J 6 bases, leaving 10 bases between the germline ends. The CDR3 has 14 amino acids. CDR1 and CDR2 from the germline V gene are LNHNV and YYDKDF (reference sequence). The CDR3 protein is CATSRGAGSQPQHF. As DNA, the CDR3 is TGTGCCACCAGCAGAGGGGCAGGATCTCAGCCCCAGCATTTT.

The table lists this clone with a few counts. V usage is TRBV27 and J usage is TRBJ1-1, with D perhaps TRBD1 (5 bases). V was cut by 7 bases and J by 2 bases, with 14 bases left in between. The CDR3 spans 14 residues. Germline V lookup: CDR1 MNHEY, CDR2 SMNVEV (reference sequence). This CDR3 is CASTSTQENTEAFF. Here the CDR3 DNA reads TGTGCCAGCACCTCGACACAGGAAAACACTGAAGCTTTCTTT.

This chain uses TRBV29-1 with TRBJ2-1; the D gene is possibly TRBD2 (5 bases). CDR3 length: 12 amino acids. In germline, CDR1 is SQVTM, CDR2 ANQGSEA. V was pared by 7 bases and J by 4 bases, with 11 bases between. The CDR3 protein is CSGIEGYNEQFF. CDR3 DNA sequence: TGCAGCGGCATAGAGGGTTACAATGAGCAGTTCTTC.

The CDR3 DNA reads as TGTGCCAGTAGTAGCCGGACTGAAGCTTTCTTT. This gives the protein CASSSRTEAFF. V is TRBV19 and J is TRBJ1-1, with no clear D. Germline CDR1 reads LNHDA; CDR2 reads SQIVND (reference sequence). The CDR3 length is 11 residues. Trimming stripped 4 bases from V and 5 bases from J, with 5 bases between. The whole variable domain, filled in from reference TRBV19 and TRBJ1-1, reads DGGITQSPKYLFRKEGQNVTLSCEQNLNHDAMYWYRQDPGQGLRLIYYSQIVNDFQKGDIAEGYSVSREKKESFPLTVTSAQKNPTAFYLCASSSRTEAFFGQGTRLTVV.

This chain uses TRBV30 with TRBJ2-1, with a possible D match to TRBD2 (5 bases). This CDR3 is built from 15 residues. From germline, CDR1 is GTSNPN and CDR2 SVGIG (reference sequence). V dropped 3 bases and J dropped 6 bases, with 18 bases sitting between them. The CDR3 sequence is CAWSASSGEFNEQFF. Written as DNA, the CDR3 is TGTGCCTGGAGCGCCTCGAGCGGAGAATTCAATGAGCAGTTCTTC.

This clone was picked up a small number of times. The rearrangement joins TRBV5-1 to TRBJ1-1, with TRBD1 matching over 8 bases. CDR1 is SGHRS and CDR2 is YFSETQ in the germline V gene. V lost 0 bases and J lost 1; bases outside the gene matches: 2. The CDR3 is 15 residues long. This CDR3 reads CASSLAGQGNTEAFF. The CDR3 DNA is TGCGCCAGCAGCTTGGCCGGACAGGGGAACACTGAAGCTTTCTTT. The complete variable domain, with remaining parts taken from reference TRBV5-1 and TRBJ1-1, reads KAGVTQTPRYLIKTRGQQVTLSCSPISGHRSVSWYQQTPGQGLQFLFEYFSETQRNKGNFPGRFSGRQFSNSRSEMNVSTLELGDSALYLCASSLAGQGNTEAFFGQGTRLTVV.

V is TRBV5-4 and J is TRBJ2-3; 8 bases are shared with TRBD1. The CDR3 totals 15 residues. Unmatched junction bases numbered 8, after V lost 3 bases and J lost 5 bases. CDR1 and CDR2 (germline): SGHNT, YYREEE (reference sequence). In DNA, the CDR3 is TGTGCCAGCAGCTCGAGGACAGGGCGTAGAGATACGCAGTATTTT. As protein: CASSSRTGRRDTQYF. The full variable domain, completed using reference TRBV5-4 and TRBJ2-3, is ETGVTQSPTHLIKTRGQQVTLRCSSQSGHNTVSWYQQALGQGPQFIFQYYREEENGRGNFPPRFSGLQFPNYSSELNVNALELDDSALYLCASSSRTGRRDTQYFGPGTRLTVL.

This clone was detected only a few times. This chain links TRBV7-3 with TRBJ2-6, with 8 bases that match TRBD1. CDR1 is SGHTA and CDR2 is FQGTGA in the germline V gene. The CDR3 extends over 16 amino acids. The V gene end was trimmed by 2 bases and the J gene end by 4 bases; junction bases not matched to a gene: 4. CDR3 nucleotides: TGTGCCAGCAGCTTAGGGACAGGATACGGGGCCAACGTCCTGACTTTC. This translates into CASSLGTGYGANVLTF.

The chain is built from TRBV4-3 and TRBJ1-4, with 12 positions matching TRBD1. This CDR3 has 17 residues. V was clipped by 2 bases and J by 8 bases; unmatched bases: 9. Germline V CDR1 and CDR2: LGHNA, YSLEER. CDR3 region: CASSQSSGQGAREKLFF. The CDR3 DNA sequence: TGCGCCAGCAGCCAATCCTCGGGACAGGGGGCGCGGGAAAAACTGTTTTTT.

The chain is built from TRBV6-5 and TRBJ2-2; D remains unclear. The CDR3 consists of 12 residues. V lost 6 bases and J lost 3, with 5 bases in between. CDR1 and CDR2 (germline): MNHEY, SVGAGI. CDR3 residues: CASSKHTGELFF. The CDR3 DNA sequence: TGTGCCAGCAGCAAGCACACCGGGGAGCTGTTTTTT.

The V and J genes are TRBV6-6 and TRBJ1-6, with 10 bases matching TRBD1. V shed 2 bases, J shed 11 bases, and the junction held 6 bases outside the gene matches. Per germline, CDR1 MNHNY and CDR2 SVGAGI (reference sequence). This CDR3 comprises 15 residues. The CDR3 spells CASSYGTGARTPLHF. In DNA, the CDR3 is TGTGCCAGCAGTTACGGGACAGGGGCCAGGACACCCCTCCACTTT.

The genes are TRBV30 and TRBJ1-5, with D tentatively TRBD1 (6 bases). This CDR3 is 13 amino acids long. CDR1 is GTSNPN, CDR2 SVGIG, per germline (reference sequence). Trimming removed 5 bases at V and 2 bases at J, with 10 bases between. The DNA for the CDR3 is TGTGCCTGGGGGGGCGTCCGCAATCAGCCCCAGCATTTT. It is translated as CAWGGVRNQPQHF.

This clone was observed a handful of times. V gene TRBV29-1 combines with J gene TRBJ2-1, with 9 bases identical to TRBD2. Germline-derived CDR1 and CDR2 are SQVTM and ANQGSEA. The J segment lost 5 bases and the V segment lost 5 bases, leaving 10 bases of the junction unmatched. The CDR3 sequence is 15 residues long. In DNA form, the CDR3 reads TGCAGCGTTCGTCGGCGGGAGGGCGGGAACAATGAGCAGTTCTTC. Translation gives CSVRRREGGNNEQFF.

The chain's CDR3 is CASRAGPAMNTEAFF. CDR3 nucleotide sequence: TGTGCCAGCAGAGCGGGACCGGCTATGAACACTGAAGCTTTCTTT. The V and J genes are TRBV7-3 and TRBJ1-1; possible D gene TRBD1, 5 bases. Germline V gene lookup returns CDR1 SGHTA and CDR2 FQGTGA. This CDR3 is 15 amino acids long. The germline V and J ends were trimmed by 6 bases and 0 bases, with 14 bases remaining between them.

The chain's CDR3 is CASSQVSSGTSSYNEQFF. CDR3 DNA sequence: TGCGCCAGCAGCCAAGTATCTAGCGGTACGAGCTCCTACAATGAGCAGTTCTTC. The chain has TRBV4-1 and TRBJ2-1; 7 nucleotides match TRBD2. The V gene's germline CDR1 is MGHRA and CDR2 YSYEKL. The CDR3 sequence is 18 residues long. Germline trimming cut 1 base from V and 0 bases from J; bases unmatched to any gene: 9.